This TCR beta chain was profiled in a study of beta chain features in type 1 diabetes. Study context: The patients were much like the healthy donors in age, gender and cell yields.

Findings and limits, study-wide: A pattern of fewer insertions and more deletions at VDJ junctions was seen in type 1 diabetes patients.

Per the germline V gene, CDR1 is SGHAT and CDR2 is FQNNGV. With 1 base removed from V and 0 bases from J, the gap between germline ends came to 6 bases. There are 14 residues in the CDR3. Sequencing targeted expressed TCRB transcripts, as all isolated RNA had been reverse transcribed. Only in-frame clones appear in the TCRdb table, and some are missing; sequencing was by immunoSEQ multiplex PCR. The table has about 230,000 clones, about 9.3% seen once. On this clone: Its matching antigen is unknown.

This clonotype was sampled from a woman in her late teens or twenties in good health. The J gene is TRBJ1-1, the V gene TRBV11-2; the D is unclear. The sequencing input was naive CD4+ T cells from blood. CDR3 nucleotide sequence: TGTGCCAGCAGCTTAGCGACACTGAACACTGAAGCTTTCTTT. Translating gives CASSLATLNTEAFF.